This T cell receptor beta chain was identified in a study of blood T cell repertoires in COVID-19. Study-level information: The United States, Italy and Spain provided the acute and convalescent COVID-19 samples. PBMCs, B-cell-depleted T cells, or T cells provided the cDNA or gDNA that made up the material.

Per the study methods: Amplifying reference gene primers gave estimates of nucleated cell counts. Here immunoSEQ multiplex PCR was the method, and the copy in TCRdb shows in-frame clones only, minus some. V, J and clone size are taken as reported in that table, and D and trimming were inferred from the DNA itself. The data contain some 200,000 clones, around 85% of them seen just once; the ten biggest clones take up approximately 8.9%. Germline V gene sequence: CDR1 SEHNR, CDR2 FQNEAQ (reference sequence). This CDR3 is built from 15 residues. V was clipped by 10 bases and J by 6 bases; unmatched bases: 11.

The sample was peripheral blood. The chain uses TRBV7-9 and TRBJ2-2; 10 nucleotides line up with TRBD2. This clonotype was sampled from a woman aged 55 to 70 with acute or convalescent COVID-19. CDR3 in DNA: TGTGCCACCAACCCGGGACTAGCGTCCGCCGGGGAGCTGTTTTTT. Protein product: CATNPGLASAGELFF. The whole variable domain, remainder taken from reference TRBV7-9 and TRBJ2-2, is DTGVSQNPRHKITKRGQNVTFRCDPISEHNRLYWYRQTLGQGPEFLTYFQNEAQLEKSRLLSDRFSAERPKGSFSTLEIQRTEQGDSAMYLCATNPGLASAGELFFGEGSRLTVL.